Listed here are 21 T cell receptor beta chains from one sample, sequenced in a study of blood T cell repertoires in COVID-19. Data came from immunoSEQ multiplex PCR; TCRdb stores just in-frame clones and leaves some out. This sample has approximately 210,000 clones, with around 90% found just once. The sample taken for sequencing was peripheral blood. All receptors derive from a man in his 70s with acute or convalescent COVID-19.

The chain combines TRBV11-3 with TRBJ2-3; perhaps TRBD1 as D (5 bases). The V end lost 4 bases, the J end lost 6 bases, and 17 bases lay between the germline ends. The CDR3 totals 15 residues. Germline loops: CDR1 SGHNT, CDR2 YENEEA. The DNA of the CDR3 is TGTGCCAGCAGCTCGGGCCAACCTGGGGCGGATACGCAGTATTTT. It is translated as CASSSGQPGADTQYF.

The V gene is TRBV7-8, the J gene TRBJ2-3, with D tentatively TRBD1 (5 bases). From germline, CDR1 is SGHVS and CDR2 FQNEAQ. The germline V and J ends were trimmed by 5 bases and 2 bases, with 14 bases remaining between them. The CDR3 extends over 15 amino acids. The CDR3 sequence is CASSPLTDSTDTQYF. The CDR3 region has the DNA TGTGCCAGCAGCCCCTTGACAGATTCCACAGATACGCAGTATTTT.

CDR3: CASRLASTGELFF. The CDR3 nucleotides are TGTGCCAGCAGGTTAGCTAGCACCGGGGAGCTGTTTTTT. The chain is built from TRBV2 and TRBJ2-2; D uncertain. Germline loops: CDR1 SNHLY, CDR2 FYNNEI. This CDR3 contains 13 residues. With 6 bases removed from V and 4 bases from J, the gap between germline ends came to 9 bases.

The chain recombines TRBV7-3 with TRBJ1-1; no clear D. This CDR3 is 13 amino acids long. Germline V lookup: CDR1 SGHTA, CDR2 FQGTGA. Trimming removed 4 bases from V and 2 bases from J, with 8 bases in between. In nucleotides, the CDR3 is TGTGCCAGCAGCTCTCGGTATAACACTGAAGCTTTCTTT. Translation: CASSSRYNTEAFF.

The chain has TRBV2 and TRBJ2-2; 9 bases are a match to TRBD2. This CDR3 has 14 amino acids. From germline, CDR1 is SNHLY and CDR2 FYNNEI. V shed 6 bases, J shed 1 base, and the junction held 0 bases outside the gene matches. The DNA of the CDR3 is TGTGCCAGCAGGCGGGGGGGGAACACCGGGGAGCTGTTTTTT. Its translation is CASRRGGNTGELFF.

The V gene is TRBV11-2, the J gene TRBJ2-2, with D hard to call. Germline CDR1 is SGHAT and CDR2 is FQNNGV. The CDR3 extends over 14 amino acids. Trimming removed 2 bases from V and 1 base from J, with 5 bases in between. This CDR3 reads CASSLNRNTGELFF. The DNA of the CDR3 is TGTGCCAGCAGCTTAAACAGGAACACCGGGGAGCTGTTTTTT.

DNA of the CDR3: TGTGCCAGCAGTTCCCGGGACAGGGGTTCCTATGGCTACACCTTC. This sequence encodes CASSSRDRGSYGYTF. J is TRBJ1-2 and V is TRBV28, with TRBD1 identical over 10 bases. Germline-derived CDR1 and CDR2 are MDHEN and SYDVKM. Trimming at V came to 4 bases and at J to 4 bases, leaving 6 bases not matched to a gene. The length of the CDR3 is 15 residues.

The chain employs TRBV10-3 and TRBJ1-3; TRBD1 matches at 8 bases. Germline V gene data show CDR1 as ENHRY and CDR2 as SYGVKD. J was trimmed by 0 bases and V by 5 bases; bases with no gene match: 9. This CDR3 comprises 17 residues. The CDR3 nucleotides read TGTGCCATCAGTCCGGGACAGGCCCTTATCTCTGGAAACACCATATATTTT. Encoded protein: CAISPGQALISGNTIYF.

This chain joins TRBV7-2 and TRBJ1-3, with a tentative D call TRBD1 (6 bases). In germline, CDR1 is SGHTA, CDR2 FQGNSA. V was pared by 1 base and J by 2 bases, with 9 bases between. The CDR3 consists of 15 residues. The CDR3 sequence is CASSLDWGPGNTIYF. The CDR3 DNA reads as TGTGCCAGCAGCTTAGATTGGGGGCCTGGAAACACCATATATTTT. Together with reference TRBV7-2 and TRBJ1-3, the CDR3 gives the full variable domain: GAGVSQSPSNKVTEKGKDVELRCDPISGHTALYWYRQSLGQGLEFLIYFQGNSAPDKSGLPSDRFSAERTGGSVSTLTIQRTQQEDSAVYLCASSLDWGPGNTIYFGEGSWLTVV.

The CDR3 sequence: CASGTTTGVVGELFF. CDR3 coding DNA: TGTGCCAGCGGGACAACGACAGGGGTCGTCGGGGAGCTGTTTTTT. The chain is built from TRBV7-2 and TRBJ2-2; 8 nucleotides agree with TRBD1. This CDR3 contains 15 residues. V gave up 8 bases and J gave up 7 bases; unmatched junction bases: 12. Germline CDR1 reads SGHTA; CDR2 reads FQGNSA.

V and J are TRBV28 and TRBJ1-1, with D uncertain. The CDR3 covers 13 residues. CDR1 is MDHEN and CDR2 is SYDVKM in the germline V gene. The germline V and J ends were trimmed by 4 bases and 11 bases, with 17 bases remaining between them. The CDR3 DNA reads as TGTGCCAGCAGTTCTTACGGCGGGGAAGACGCTTTCTTT. Amino acid sequence: CASSSYGGEDAFF.

The chain is built from TRBV9 and TRBJ1-4; 8 bases are shared with TRBD1. The CDR3 has 14 amino acids. The germline CDR1 and CDR2 sequences are SGDLS and YYNGEE. V dropped 0 bases and J dropped 7; count of bases not matched to a gene: 2. For the CDR3, the DNA is TGTGCCAGCAGCGTAGGACAGGGGACTGAAAAACTGTTTTTT. Translation gives CASSVGQGTEKLFF.

Of note for this clone: The same CDR3 is also encoded by other DNA sequences in this sample. The V call is TRBV7-2, the J call TRBJ2-7, with D maybe TRBD1 (5 bases). The germline gives CDR1 SGHTA, CDR2 FQGNSA. This CDR3 region has 14 residues. Trimming shortened V by 3 bases and J by 0 bases, and 9 bases separated the two germline ends. CDR3: CASSFQGYSYEQYF. The CDR3 coding sequence is TGTGCCAGCAGCTTTCAGGGTTACTCCTACGAGCAGTACTTC.

As to this clone: Other DNA sequences in the same sample also yield this CDR3. This chain uses TRBV15 with TRBJ2-3; 14 bases fit TRBD2. The germline gives CDR1 LNHNV, CDR2 YYDKDF (reference sequence). The ends lost 2 bases at V and 4 bases at J; junction bases unmatched: 5. CDR3 length equals 17 residues. CDR3 amino acids: CATSRPGTSGSPDTQYF. CDR3 DNA: TGTGCCACCAGCAGACCCGGGACTAGCGGGAGTCCAGATACGCAGTATTTT.

This clone came up once. J is TRBJ2-1 and V is TRBV7-9, with TRBD2 as a possible D gene (5 bases). The ends were cut back, 5 bases at V and 1 base at J, with 12 bases in the middle. This CDR3 has 15 residues. The germline CDR1 and CDR2 sequences are SEHNR and FQNEAQ (reference sequence). The CDR3: CASSPGSGSYNEQFF. For the CDR3, the DNA is TGTGCCAGCAGCCCGGGCAGCGGTTCCTACAATGAGCAGTTCTTC.

This clone has only one observation. The chain is built from TRBV5-1 and TRBJ2-1; TRBD2 matches 9 bases. V shed 3 bases, J shed 8 bases, and the junction held 6 bases outside the gene matches. The CDR3 totals 14 residues. Per the germline V gene, CDR1 is SGHRS and CDR2 is YFSETQ. In DNA form, the CDR3 reads TGCGCCAGCAGCTATAGCGGGAGTAGAGATGAGCAGTTCTTC. Protein product: CASSYSGSRDEQFF.

The V and J genes are TRBV7-3 and TRBJ2-1; TRBD2 aligns across 8 bases. Trimming removed 2 bases from V and 2 bases from J; junction bases left unmatched: 8. CDR3 length: 17 amino acids. Per the germline V gene, CDR1 is SGHTA and CDR2 is FQGTGA. The CDR3 protein is CASSLYPSGPTYNEQFF. CDR3 DNA: TGTGCCAGCAGCTTATACCCTAGCGGGCCTACCTACAATGAGCAGTTCTTC. Filled out from reference TRBV7-3 and TRBJ2-1, the complete variable domain reads GAGVSQTPSNKVTEKGKYVELRCDPISGHTALYWYRQSLGQGPEFLIYFQGTGAADDSGLPNDRFFAVRPEGSVSTLKIQRTERGDSAVYLCASSLYPSGPTYNEQFFGPGTRLTVL.

This sequence joins TRBV5-4 and TRBJ2-5; 8 positions agree with TRBD2. This CDR3 has 15 amino acids. The germline V gene has CDR1 SGHNT and CDR2 YYREEE (reference sequence). The trim removed 2 bases at V and 4 bases at J, leaving 7 bases unmatched. For the CDR3, the DNA is TGTGCCAGCAGCTTAGCGGGGGCTCGTTCAGAGACCCAGTACTTC. Its protein product is CASSLAGARSETQYF.

The chain links TRBV5-4 to TRBJ2-1; 8 bases map to TRBD2. The CDR3 contains 18 residues. V lost 0 bases to trimming and J lost 8 bases; unmatched junction nucleotides: 16. In germline, CDR1 is SGHNT, CDR2 YYREEE (reference sequence). The CDR3 sequence: CASSLGGIRVVRGDEQFF. The CDR3 DNA reads as TGTGCCAGCAGCTTGGGAGGGATCAGGGTCGTGCGGGGGGATGAGCAGTTCTTC.

The CDR3 is CASQDKGYTDTQYF. Here the CDR3 DNA reads TGTGCCAGCCAGGACAAGGGGTACACAGATACGCAGTATTTT. J is TRBJ2-3 and V is TRBV18; tentative D call: TRBD1 (5 bases). The CDR3 contains 14 residues. V lost 8 bases and J lost 2, with 14 bases in between. Germline lookup yields CDR1 KGHSH and CDR2 LQKENI.

A remark on this clone: A read error may produce the germline difference seen at one junction end. CDR3 residues: CASRLAGEETQYF. The CDR3, as DNA: TGTGCCAGCAGGTTAGCGGGAGAAGAGACCCAGTACTTC. This chain links TRBV7-9 with TRBJ2-5; 9 nucleotides line up with TRBD2. Germline-derived CDR1 and CDR2 are SEHNR and FQNEAQ (reference sequence). CDR3 length: 13 residues.